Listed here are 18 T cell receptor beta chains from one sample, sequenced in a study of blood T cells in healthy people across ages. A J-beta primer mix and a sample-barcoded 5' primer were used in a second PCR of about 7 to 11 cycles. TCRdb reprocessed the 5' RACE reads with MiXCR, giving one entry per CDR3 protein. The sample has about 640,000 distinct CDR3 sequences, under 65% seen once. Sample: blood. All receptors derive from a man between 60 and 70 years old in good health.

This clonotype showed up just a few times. CDR3 in amino acids: CSALPYSGTGDPYEQYF. CDR3 in DNA: TGCAGTGCCCTTCCCTATTCCGGGACAGGGGATCCCTACGAGCAGTACTTC. This chain joins TRBV20-1 and TRBJ2-7; 10 bases line up with TRBD1. Germline trimming cut 6 bases from V and 2 bases from J; bases unmatched to any gene: 16. Germline-derived CDR1 and CDR2 are DFQATT and SNEGSKA (reference sequence). The CDR3 length is 17 residues.

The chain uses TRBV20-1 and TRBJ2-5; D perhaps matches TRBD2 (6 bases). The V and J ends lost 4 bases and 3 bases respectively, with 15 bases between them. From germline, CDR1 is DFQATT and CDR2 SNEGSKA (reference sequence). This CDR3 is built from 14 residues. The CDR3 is CSAILGGPKETQYF. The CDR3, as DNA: TGCAGTGCTATCCTCGGGGGACCGAAAGAGACCCAGTACTTC.

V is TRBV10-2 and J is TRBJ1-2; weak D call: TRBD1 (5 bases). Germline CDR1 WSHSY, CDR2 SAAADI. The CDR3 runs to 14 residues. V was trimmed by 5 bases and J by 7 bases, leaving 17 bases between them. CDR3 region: CASSQEGLRGGYTF. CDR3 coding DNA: TGCGCCAGCAGTCAGGAGGGGCTTCGAGGTGGCTACACCTTC.

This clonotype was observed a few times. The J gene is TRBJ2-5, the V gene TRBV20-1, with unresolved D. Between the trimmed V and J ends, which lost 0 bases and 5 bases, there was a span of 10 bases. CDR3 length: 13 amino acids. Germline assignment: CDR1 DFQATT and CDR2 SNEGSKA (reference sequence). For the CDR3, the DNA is TGCAGTGCTAGAGATGTCCCCCGGGAGACCCAGTACTTC. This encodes CSARDVPRETQYF.

The DNA of the CDR3 is TGTGCCAGCAGCGCCTTACATTACGGGTCCCCGTACTTC. It is translated as CASSALHYGSPYF. This rearrangement joins TRBV9 to TRBJ2-5; no reliable D call. The ends were cut back, 3 bases at V and 13 bases at J, with 19 bases in the middle. The germline gives CDR1 SGDLS, CDR2 YYNGEE. The CDR3 consists of 13 residues.

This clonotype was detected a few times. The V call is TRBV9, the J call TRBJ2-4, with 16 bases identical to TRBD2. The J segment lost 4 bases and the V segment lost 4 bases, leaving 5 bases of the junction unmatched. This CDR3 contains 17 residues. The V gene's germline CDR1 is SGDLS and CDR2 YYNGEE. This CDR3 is CASSKGTSGGAKNIQYF. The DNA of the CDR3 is TGTGCCAGCAGCAAAGGGACTAGCGGGGGGGCAAAAAACATTCAGTACTTC.

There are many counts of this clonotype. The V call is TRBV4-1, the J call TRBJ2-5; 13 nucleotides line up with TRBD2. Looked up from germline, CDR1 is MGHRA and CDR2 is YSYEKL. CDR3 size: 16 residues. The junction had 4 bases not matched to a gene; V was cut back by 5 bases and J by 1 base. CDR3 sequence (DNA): TGCGCCAGCAGCTTCCGACTAGCGGGGGGCCAAGAGACCCAGTACTTC. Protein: CASSFRLAGGQETQYF.

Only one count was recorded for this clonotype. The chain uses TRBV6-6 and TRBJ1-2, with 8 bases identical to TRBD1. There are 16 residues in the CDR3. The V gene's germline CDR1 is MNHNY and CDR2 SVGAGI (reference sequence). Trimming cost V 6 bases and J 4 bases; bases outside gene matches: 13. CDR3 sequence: CASRPQTGGPVYGYTF. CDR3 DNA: TGTGCCAGCAGACCACAAACAGGGGGACCGGTCTATGGCTACACCTTC.

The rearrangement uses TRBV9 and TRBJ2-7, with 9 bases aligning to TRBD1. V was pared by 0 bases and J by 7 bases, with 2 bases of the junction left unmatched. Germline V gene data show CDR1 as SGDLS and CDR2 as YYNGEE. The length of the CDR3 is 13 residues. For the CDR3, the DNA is TGTGCCAGCAGCGTAGACAGGGGGCGAGAGCAGTACTTC. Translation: CASSVDRGREQYF. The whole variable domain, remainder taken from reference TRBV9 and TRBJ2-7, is DSGVTQTPKHLITATGQRVTLRCSPRSGDLSVYWYQQSLDQGLQFLIQYYNGEERAKGNILERFSAQQFPDLHSELNLSSLELGDSALYFCASSVDRGREQYFGPGTRLTVT.

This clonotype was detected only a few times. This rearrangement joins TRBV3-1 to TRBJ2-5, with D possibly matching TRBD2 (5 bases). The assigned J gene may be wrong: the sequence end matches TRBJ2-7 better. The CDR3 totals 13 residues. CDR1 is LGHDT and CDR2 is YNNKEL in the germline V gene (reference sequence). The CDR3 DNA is TGTGCCAGCAGCCAAGTACTAGGGCGCGAGCAGTACTTC. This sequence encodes CASSQVLGREQYF.

Written as DNA, the CDR3 is TGCAGCGTTGCCGATATGAACACTGAAGCTTTCTTT. Its protein is CSVADMNTEAFF. The V and J genes are TRBV29-1 and TRBJ1-1; no reliable D call. Germline CDR1 is SQVTM and CDR2 is ANQGSEA. The CDR3 runs 12 residues. V dropped 4 bases and J dropped 0 bases, with 6 bases sitting between them. The variable domain in full, completed from reference TRBV29-1 and TRBJ1-1, reads SAVISQKPSRDICQRGTSLTIQCQVDSQVTMMFWYRQQPGQSLTLIATANQGSEATYESGFVIDKFPISRPNLTFSTLTVSNMSPEDSSIYLCSVADMNTEAFFGQGTRLTVV.

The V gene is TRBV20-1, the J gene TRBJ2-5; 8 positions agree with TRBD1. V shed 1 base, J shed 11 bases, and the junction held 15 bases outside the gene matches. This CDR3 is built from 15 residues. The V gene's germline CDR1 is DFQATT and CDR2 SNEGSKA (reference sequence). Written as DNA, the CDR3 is TGCAGTGCTAGAGCAGGGGGCGGCACACACAATGAGCAGTACTTC. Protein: CSARAGGGTHNEQYF.

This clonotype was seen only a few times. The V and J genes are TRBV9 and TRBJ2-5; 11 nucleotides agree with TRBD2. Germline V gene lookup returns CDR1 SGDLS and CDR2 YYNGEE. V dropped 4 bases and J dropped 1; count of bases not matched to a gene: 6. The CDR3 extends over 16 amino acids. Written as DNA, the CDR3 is TGTGCCAGCAGCCCAATAGCGGGGGGGCCCCAAGAGACCCAGTACTTC. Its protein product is CASSPIAGGPQETQYF.

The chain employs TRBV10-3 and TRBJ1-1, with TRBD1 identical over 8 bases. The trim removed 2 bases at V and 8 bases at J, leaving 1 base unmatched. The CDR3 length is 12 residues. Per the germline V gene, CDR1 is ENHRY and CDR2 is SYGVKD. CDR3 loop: CAISEGDREAFF. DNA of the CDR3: TGTGCCATCAGTGAGGGGGACAGGGAAGCTTTCTTT.

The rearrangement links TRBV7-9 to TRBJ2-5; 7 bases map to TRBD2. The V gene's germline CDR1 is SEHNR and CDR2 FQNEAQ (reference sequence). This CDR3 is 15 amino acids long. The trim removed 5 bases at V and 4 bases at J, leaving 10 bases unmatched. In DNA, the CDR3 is TGTGCCAGCAGCGGCCGACTGGGGGGGTCAGAGACCCAGTACTTC. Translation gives CASSGRLGGSETQYF.

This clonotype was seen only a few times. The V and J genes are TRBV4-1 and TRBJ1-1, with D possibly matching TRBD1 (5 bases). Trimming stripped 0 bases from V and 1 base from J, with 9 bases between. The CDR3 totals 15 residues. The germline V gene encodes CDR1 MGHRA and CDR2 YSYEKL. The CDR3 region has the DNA TGCGCCAGCAGCCAAGATTTAGGGGCGAACACTGAAGCTTTCTTT. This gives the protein CASSQDLGANTEAFF.

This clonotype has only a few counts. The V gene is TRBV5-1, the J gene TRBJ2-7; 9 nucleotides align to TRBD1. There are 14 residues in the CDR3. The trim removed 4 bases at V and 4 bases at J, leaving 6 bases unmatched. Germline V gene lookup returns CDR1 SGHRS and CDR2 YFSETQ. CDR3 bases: TGCGCCAGCAGCGAACAGGGGGCGAGTTACGAGCAGTACTTC. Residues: CASSEQGASYEQYF.

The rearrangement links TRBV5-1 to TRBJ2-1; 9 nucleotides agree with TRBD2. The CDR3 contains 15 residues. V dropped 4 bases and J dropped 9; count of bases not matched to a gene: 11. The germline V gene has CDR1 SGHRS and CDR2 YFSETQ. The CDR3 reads CASSQGLAKGGEQFF. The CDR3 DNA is TGCGCCAGCAGCCAGGGACTAGCTAAGGGGGGTGAGCAGTTCTTC.